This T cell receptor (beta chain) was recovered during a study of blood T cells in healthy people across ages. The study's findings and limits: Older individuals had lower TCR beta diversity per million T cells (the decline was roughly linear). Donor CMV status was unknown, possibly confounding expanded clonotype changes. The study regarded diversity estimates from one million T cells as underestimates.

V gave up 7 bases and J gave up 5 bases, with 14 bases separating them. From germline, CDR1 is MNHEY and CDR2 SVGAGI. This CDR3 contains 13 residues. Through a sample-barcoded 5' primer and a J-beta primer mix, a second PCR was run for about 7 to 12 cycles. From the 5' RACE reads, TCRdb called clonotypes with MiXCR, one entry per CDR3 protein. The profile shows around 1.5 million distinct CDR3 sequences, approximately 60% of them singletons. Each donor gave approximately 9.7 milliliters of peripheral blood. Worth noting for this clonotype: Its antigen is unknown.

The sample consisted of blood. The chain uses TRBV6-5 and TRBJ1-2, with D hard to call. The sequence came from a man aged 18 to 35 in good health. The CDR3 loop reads CASKPMDEYGYTF. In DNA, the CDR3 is TGTGCCAGCAAGCCTATGGACGAGTATGGCTACACCTTC.